This entry lists 30 T cell receptor beta chains sequenced from one sample in a study of T cell repertoires in cytomegalovirus infection. Using its own MiXCR run on the reads, TCRdb lists one record per CDR3 protein. The repertoire holds fewer than 85,000 distinct CDR3 sequences, with about 4% as singletons. Sequenced input: PBMCs. Receptors were obtained from a human donor in good health (CMV status not recorded). Some clones in this sample may be carry-over from other donors' samples.

This clonotype was detected ten times or more. This sequence joins TRBV7-8 and TRBJ2-1; D remains unclear. The germline V gene has CDR1 SGHVS and CDR2 FQNEAQ. The CDR3 runs 12 residues. Between the trimmed V and J ends, which lost 5 bases and 15 bases, there was a span of 17 bases. CDR3 amino acids: CASSVLKNDGFF. In DNA, the CDR3 is TGTGCCAGCAGCGTACTCAAAAATGATGGGTTCTTC.

This clonotype was observed at least ten times. This chain joins TRBV20-1 and TRBJ2-1; possibly TRBD1 for D (5 bases). Trimming removed 8 bases at V and 3 bases at J, with 14 bases between. Germline assignment: CDR1 DFQATT and CDR2 SNEGSKA (reference sequence). This CDR3 region has 13 residues. The CDR3 protein is CSTKGVHYNEQFF. In nucleotides, the CDR3 is TGCAGTACTAAAGGGGTACACTACAATGAGCAGTTCTTC.

This clonotype appeared many times. The rearrangement joins TRBV7-8 to TRBJ2-5, with a tentative D call TRBD1 (5 bases). Germline V CDR1 and CDR2: SGHVS, FQNEAQ. CDR3 length: 16 residues. The V gene lost 1 base and the J gene lost 2 bases, with 14 bases spanning the gap. The CDR3 protein is CASSLDPRAIQETQYF. CDR3 in DNA: TGTGCCAGCAGCTTAGATCCCAGGGCCATACAAGAGACCCAGTACTTC.

This clonotype occurred many times. This chain connects TRBV12-3 or TRBV12-4 to TRBJ1-1; tentatively, D is TRBD1 (6 bases). The CDR3 consists of 13 residues. V lost 4 bases and J lost 10, with 16 bases in between. The chain's CDR3 is CASSSRTAFGAFF. CDR3 DNA: TGTGCCAGCAGTTCTAGGACAGCCTTTGGAGCTTTCTTT.

This clonotype was picked up many times. J is TRBJ1-1 and V is TRBV12-3 or TRBV12-4, with D hard to call. V dropped 7 bases and J dropped 7 bases, with 25 bases sitting between them. There are 16 residues in the CDR3. The CDR3 region is CASTVGLGFRLGEAFF. CDR3 coding DNA: TGTGCCAGCACAGTTGGATTAGGGTTTCGCTTAGGTGAAGCTTTCTTT.

This clonotype has ten or more counts. In DNA, the CDR3 is TGTGCCAGCAGCGCGAATAGGGCGAGCTCCTATAATTCACCCCTCCACTTT. Translation: CASSANRASSYNSPLHF. This rearrangement joins TRBV7-2 to TRBJ1-6; D remains ambiguous. The CDR3 contains 17 residues. V was clipped by 5 bases and J by 0 bases, with 14 bases between them. Germline lookup yields CDR1 SGHTA and CDR2 FQGNSA.

The chain joins TRBV6-5 to TRBJ2-7; D is ambiguous. The CDR3 is made up of 12 amino acids. V lost 7 bases and J 4 bases, leaving 11 bases between the germline ends. Germline lookup yields CDR1 MNHEY and CDR2 SVGAGI. CDR3 sequence: CASIGFGYEQYF. The CDR3 DNA is TGTGCCAGCATCGGCTTCGGGTACGAGCAGTACTTC.

On this clonotype itself: This may be a read error, as it is one base from a much larger clone. This chain joins TRBV7-2 and TRBJ2-2, with 7 bases that match TRBD1. The CDR3 runs to 13 residues. From germline, CDR1 is SGHTA and CDR2 FQGNSA. The DNA of the CDR3 is TGTGTCAGCAGCTTGCAGGGGGTCGGGGAGCTGTTTTTT. Its translation is CVSSLQGVGELFF.

This clonotype was observed many times. This chain links TRBV6-2 or TRBV6-3 with TRBJ2-1; 9 nucleotides align to TRBD1. The CDR3 contains 17 residues. Germline-derived CDR1 and CDR2 are MNHEY and SVGEGT. V shed 0 bases and J 4 bases; nucleotides not matched to a gene: 7. In DNA, the CDR3 is TGTGCCAGCAGTTACTCGAGGGACAGGGTATTATACAATGAGCAGTTCTTC. Translating gives CASSYSRDRVLYNEQFF.

This clonotype was seen many times. The rearrangement links TRBV6-2 or TRBV6-3 to TRBJ2-7; maybe TRBD1 (6 bases). V lost 6 bases to trimming and J lost 3 bases, with 15 bases between them. The CDR3 runs 14 residues. Germline V gene data show CDR1 as MNHEY and CDR2 as SVGEGT. CDR3 loop: CASSTGTQHYEQYF. Here the CDR3 DNA reads TGTGCCAGCAGCACCGGGACACAACACTACGAGCAGTACTTC.

This clonotype was counted at least ten times. This chain links TRBV7-6 with TRBJ1-6; D not certain. Trimming stripped 5 bases from V and 6 bases from J, with 5 bases between. This CDR3 contains 12 residues. CDR1 and CDR2 from the germline V gene are SGHVS and FNYEAQ. DNA for the CDR3: TGTGCCAGCAGCGCGGTTAATTCACCCCTCCACTTT. This sequence encodes CASSAVNSPLHF. Full variable domain (remainder filled in from reference TRBV7-6 and TRBJ1-6): GAGVSQSPRYKVTKRGQDVALRCDPISGHVSLYWYRQALGQGPEFLTYFNYEAQQDKSGLPNDRFSAERPEGSISTLTIQRTEQRDSAMYRCASSAVNSPLHFGNGTRLTVT.

This clonotype showed up many times. This sequence joins TRBV7-8 and TRBJ2-5; D not resolved. This CDR3 region has 13 residues. The germline V and J ends were trimmed by 5 bases and 5 bases, with 12 bases remaining between them. Germline lookup yields CDR1 SGHVS and CDR2 FQNEAQ. The CDR3 sequence is CASSPTHWETQYF. The CDR3 DNA is TGTGCCAGCAGCCCTACGCATTGGGAGACCCAGTACTTC. Based on the CDR3 plus reference TRBV7-8 and TRBJ2-5, the full variable domain is GAGVSQSPRYKVAKRGQDVALRCDPISGHVSLFWYQQALGQGPEFLTYFQNEAQLDKSGLPSDRFFAERPEGSVSTLKIQRTQQEDSAVYLCASSPTHWETQYFGPGTRLLVL.

This clonotype occurred many times. J is TRBJ1-1 and V is TRBV7-1, with unresolved D. TRBV7-1 is an ORF; its function is uncertain. This CDR3 spans 14 amino acids. Trimming stripped 1 base from V and 0 bases from J, with 6 bases between. In nucleotides, the CDR3 is TGTGCCAGCAGCTCAGAGGCCTTGAACACTGAAGCTTTCTTT. It yields the protein CASSSEALNTEAFF.

Ten or more counts support this clonotype. DNA of the CDR3: TGCAGTGCTAGAGGAGAGGGATTTGGTCAGCCCCAGCATTTT. Its protein product is CSARGEGFGQPQHF. This chain uses TRBV20-1 with TRBJ1-5; D gene ambiguous. Germline values: CDR1 DFQATT, CDR2 SNEGSKA (reference sequence). CDR3 length: 14 residues. Trimming took 1 base from V and 6 from J, leaving 13 bases between them.

The sample holds many counts of this clonotype. This sequence joins TRBV20-1 and TRBJ2-5; tentatively, D is TRBD2 (5 bases). CDR1 is DFQATT, CDR2 SNEGSKA, per germline (reference sequence). V lost 5 bases and J lost 4, with 17 bases in between. CDR3 length equals 14 residues. CDR3: CSAETRNSLETQYF. The DNA of the CDR3 is TGCAGTGCTGAAACTAGAAATAGTCTAGAGACCCAGTACTTC.

This clonotype was detected ten times or more. The chain uses TRBV2 and TRBJ1-2, with 7 bases matching TRBD1. The CDR3 is 13 residues long. Germline CDR1 and CDR2: SNHLY and FYNNEI. The V gene end was trimmed by 5 bases and the J gene end by 3 bases; junction bases not matched to a gene: 3. The DNA for the CDR3 is TGTGCCAGCAGTCGACAGGGCCACTATGGCTACACCTTC. Translated: CASSRQGHYGYTF.

To note about this clonotype: Since a much larger clone is just one base distant, this may be a read error. This chain joins TRBV6-2 or TRBV6-3 and TRBJ2-1; D remains unclear. The CDR3 consists of 13 residues. Germline CDR1 MNHEY, CDR2 SVGEGT. With 5 bases removed from V and 12 bases from J, the gap between germline ends came to 17 bases. The CDR3 protein is CASSHLVLGVQFF. CDR3 in DNA: TGTGCCAGCAGTCACCTCGTCCTTGGGGTGCAGTTCTTC.

This clonotype was seen repeatedly, ten times or more. This chain joins TRBV7-6 and TRBJ1-1; D might be TRBD1 (6 bases). The CDR3 covers 16 residues. V dropped 5 bases and J dropped 1 base, with 17 bases sitting between them. Germline CDR1 and CDR2: SGHVS and FNYEAQ. CDR3 coding DNA: TGTGCCAGCAGCCCCTCCAGGGGTAAGGGGAACACTGAAGCTTTCTTT. Translated, it gives CASSPSRGKGNTEAFF. The complete variable domain, with remaining parts taken from reference TRBV7-6 and TRBJ1-1, reads GAGVSQSPRYKVTKRGQDVALRCDPISGHVSLYWYRQALGQGPEFLTYFNYEAQQDKSGLPNDRFSAERPEGSISTLTIQRTEQRDSAMYRCASSPSRGKGNTEAFFGQGTRLTVV.

V is TRBV5-6 and J is TRBJ2-1, with 8 bases that match TRBD2. Germline CDR1 SGHDT, CDR2 YYEEEE. This CDR3 region has 16 residues. After removal of 0 bases from V and 1 base from J, the junction contained 3 bases not matched to a gene. The CDR3 loop reads CASSLDPGGSYNEQFF. The CDR3 nucleotides read TGTGCCAGCAGCTTGGATCCGGGGGGGTCCTACAATGAGCAGTTCTTC.

This clonotype was seen ten or more times. The CDR3 sequence: CASSSEVRNTEAFF. The CDR3 bases are TGTGCCAGCAGTTCGGAAGTGAGGAACACTGAAGCTTTCTTT. V usage is TRBV7-9 and J usage is TRBJ1-1; D call uncertain. The length of the CDR3 is 14 residues. CDR1 is SEHNR, CDR2 FQNEAQ, per germline (reference sequence). Trimming shortened V by 6 bases and J by 1 base, and 12 bases separated the two germline ends.

This clonotype was picked up many times. The chain links TRBV7-2 to TRBJ2-5; D possibly corresponds to TRBD1 (6 bases). V was clipped by 2 bases and J by 6 bases, with 22 bases between them. Germline V gene lookup returns CDR1 SGHTA and CDR2 FQGNSA. The CDR3 length is 17 residues. This chain's CDR3 is CASSLNPKQGGAKTQYF. The CDR3 nucleotides read TGTGCCAGCAGCTTAAACCCAAAACAGGGCGGTGCGAAGACCCAGTACTTC. Full variable domain (outside the CDR3, taken from reference TRBV7-2 and TRBJ2-5): GAGVSQSPSNKVTEKGKDVELRCDPISGHTALYWYRQSLGQGLEFLIYFQGNSAPDKSGLPSDRFSAERTGGSVSTLTIQRTQQEDSAVYLCASSLNPKQGGAKTQYFGPGTRLLVL.

In this sample, this clonotype turned up many times. The CDR3 here is CASSLASGRYTDTQYF. The CDR3 DNA reads as TGTGCCAGCAGCTTAGCGTCGGGACGGTACACAGATACGCAGTATTTT. This sequence joins TRBV7-2 and TRBJ2-3, with D possibly called TRBD1 or TRBD2 (5 bases each). CDR1 and CDR2 from the germline V gene are SGHTA and FQGNSA. CDR3 size: 16 residues. V was shortened by 0 bases and J by 2 bases, with 12 bases between the two germline ends.

This clonotype showed up many times. This sequence joins TRBV7-2 and TRBJ2-2; D is undetermined. The CDR3 runs to 13 residues. Trimming took off 5 bases at V and 5 bases at J, with 9 bases between the two ends. CDR1 and CDR2 (germline): SGHTA, FQGNSA. CDR3 coding DNA: TGTGCCAGCAGCCAGACACGGACCGGGGAGCTGTTTTTT. It specifies CASSQTRTGELFF.

This clonotype occurred a few times. This chain joins TRBV2 and TRBJ1-5; D call uncertain. The germline V and J ends were trimmed by 2 bases and 5 bases, with 13 bases remaining between them. The V gene's germline CDR1 is SNHLY and CDR2 FYNNEI. The CDR3 extends over 15 amino acids. CDR3 residues: CASSERTGLYQPQHF. CDR3 nucleotide sequence: TGTGCCAGCAGTGAAAGGACTGGGCTCTATCAGCCCCAGCATTTT.

The sample holds many counts of this clonotype. This sequence joins TRBV6-5 and TRBJ1-2; no definite D call. The germline gives CDR1 MNHEY, CDR2 SVGAGI. V lost 4 bases and J lost 8, with 20 bases in between. This CDR3 has 15 residues. The CDR3 spells CASSSYSSLARGYTF. DNA for the CDR3: TGTGCCAGCAGTTCATACTCGAGTCTCGCGCGAGGCTACACCTTC.

This clonotype was counted many times. The chain recombines TRBV7-2 with TRBJ2-3; 9 positions match TRBD2. This CDR3 is 15 amino acids long. Germline values: CDR1 SGHTA, CDR2 FQGNSA. V dropped 5 bases and J dropped 4; count of bases not matched to a gene: 7. The CDR3 protein is CASSISGRGSDTQYF. DNA for the CDR3: TGTGCCAGCAGCATTAGCGGGAGAGGGTCAGATACGCAGTATTTT. The variable domain in full, with the rest retrieved from reference TRBV7-2 and TRBJ2-3, is GAGVSQSPSNKVTEKGKDVELRCDPISGHTALYWYRQSLGQGLEFLIYFQGNSAPDKSGLPSDRFSAERTGGSVSTLTIQRTQQEDSAVYLCASSISGRGSDTQYFGPGTRLTVL.

This clonotype is categorized as medium-sized. CDR3 nucleotide sequence: TGTGCCAGCGGAAATACCTACGAGCAGTACTTC. It codes for CASGNTYEQYF. The gene calls are TRBV28 and TRBJ2-7, with D unresolved. V dropped 8 bases and J dropped 2 bases, with 7 bases sitting between them. Germline CDR1 reads MDHEN; CDR2 reads SYDVKM. This CDR3 is built from 11 residues.

The sample holds many counts of this clonotype. The chain is built from TRBV7-2 and TRBJ2-3, with 8 nucleotides matching TRBD1. The CDR3 is 14 amino acids. CDR1 and CDR2 from the germline V gene are SGHTA and FQGNSA. V lost 8 bases to trimming and J lost 2 bases; unmatched junction nucleotides: 6. The CDR3 is CASAGQGVTDTQYF. In nucleotides, the CDR3 is TGTGCCAGCGCAGGACAGGGAGTCACAGATACGCAGTATTTT.

This clonotype was seen many times. CDR3 sequence: CASSLEAYEQYF. The DNA for the CDR3 is TGTGCCAGCAGCTTAGAAGCCTACGAGCAGTACTTC. V gene TRBV7-9 combines with J gene TRBJ2-7; D gene ambiguous. Germline CDR1 reads SEHNR; CDR2 reads FQNEAQ (reference sequence). V was pared by 1 base and J by 2 bases, with 3 bases between. The length of the CDR3 is 12 residues.

This clonotype was counted at least ten times. V and J are TRBV28 and TRBJ1-1; D not certain. Trimming removed 3 bases at V and 1 base at J, with 9 bases between. This CDR3 is built from 14 residues. Germline lookup yields CDR1 MDHEN and CDR2 SYDVKM. CDR3 sequence reads: CASSLSRQNTEAFF. The CDR3 DNA is TGTGCCAGCAGTTTGAGTCGTCAGAACACTGAAGCTTTCTTT. Complete variable domain (other parts from reference TRBV28 and TRBJ1-1): DVKVTQSSRYLVKRTGEKVFLECVQDMDHENMFWYRQDPGLGLRLIYFSYDVKMKEKGDIPEGYSVSREKKERFSLILESASTNQTSMYLCASSLSRQNTEAFFGQGTRLTVV.